Listed here is a single T cell receptor (beta chain). The clone's antigen remains unknown. Qualities for individual bases were not recorded, and no much larger clone is one base off. The library was made by PCR. The data were produced on an Illumina HiSeq 2500. To reduce PCR and sequencing biases, unique molecular identifiers were incorporated into the TCR beta cDNA libraries. Approximately 500,000 cDNA molecules were obtained per 1 to 10 million input T cells, so each molecule approximated one T cell. The same protocol used for the earlier healthy control dataset was applied to prepare and sequence the patient libraries. Within a given batch, samples were prepared together, multiplexed and sequenced on the same HiSeq lane. On the study's bioinformatics: Raw barcoded reads were processed with MIGEC, discarding single-read molecular identifier groups before consensus assembly and CDR3 extraction. Clonotype tables were post-analysed with VDJtools, and diversity was normalized by down-sampling all datasets to the smallest sample size. Repertoire overlap clustering matched CDR3 amino acid but not nucleotide sequences to correct batch-related cross-sample contamination. The public reads were run again by TCRdb, first through fastp at Q25 and then through MiXCR, and only productive beta chains were kept. Identical CDR3 protein sequences are pooled into one entry, listed with their most common genes and DNA. TCRdb assigned the V and J calls; the authors' analysis was not used. For this sample there are a few hundred thousand distinct CDR3 sequences; 30% to 40% appear just once. 7.6% of the sample goes to the ten largest clones.

The sample belongs to a study of post-analysis software for immune sequencing data (dated by TCRdb to the mid-2010s). Broadly, across the study: Recorded disease courses included relapsing-remitting, secondary progressive and progressive-relapsing multiple sclerosis, with some patients lacking subtype annotation. The patient repertoires were set against roughly eleven previously published healthy control repertoires from donors whose ages ranged from roughly 6 to 27 years. A subset of samples was prepared in parallel using single-end sample barcoding, then pooled and co-amplified after Illumina adapter ligation.

TCR beta repertoires were profiled from peripheral blood of 13 young patients with multiple sclerosis to demonstrate the VDJtools post-analysis software. The multiple sclerosis patients were children and adolescents ranging in age from roughly 6 to 15 years. The CDR1 and CDR2 encoded by the germline V gene are SGHTA and FQGNSA. V is reduced by 3 bases and J by 6 bases, leaving a spacing of 12 bases between them. The CDR3 sequence holds 13 residues, the cysteine and phenylalanine included. CDR3 DNA is the only sequence kept; it has 39 bases, read in frame from the first base. Here is what the overall study found, with its caveats: Patients showed significantly higher frequencies than controls for about 5 TRBV segments, among them TRBV5-6, TRBV5-1 and TRBV20-1. Strong co-clustering of samples prepared in the same batch was shown by direct clustering with F measure, prompting a batch-effect correction. The control group was slightly older than the multiple sclerosis patient group. Significantly lower normalized Chao1 diversity was found in multiple sclerosis patients than in controls, suggesting substantial peripheral T-cell clonal expansion.

The sequencing sample was made of blood. The chain is assembled from TRBV7-2 and TRBJ2-7, with TRBD2 perhaps the D gene, on 6 matching bases. The receptor comes from a girl aged 2-10 years with multiple sclerosis. The DNA sequence follows: TGTGCCAGCAGCTTCAGGCAGGGAGGCGAGCAGTACTTC. The translation is CASSFRQGGEQYF.